A single T cell receptor beta chain is shown here with its context. No antigen is known for it. The data were obtained in a study of T cells after yellow fever vaccination. UMIs were added to TCR cDNA along with a universal primer site when it was made by 5'RACE template switching. TCRdb itself ran the 5' RACE reads through MiXCR, one entry per CDR3 protein. The sample lists some 300,000 distinct CDR3 sequences; around 3.6% were seen once. Study outcomes and limitations: One caveat is that FACS-sorted repertoires could contain abundant clonotypes contaminating from the bulk population. Faster peaking, at day 5 versus 15, marked a secondary response that was weaker. A small share of clonotypes appeared in both CD4 and CD8 compartments.

V dropped 0 bases and J dropped 8 bases, with 8 bases sitting between them. Germline V gives CDR1 SGHKS, CDR2 YYEKEE (reference sequence). CDR3 size: 12 residues. The origin of this receptor is a man aged 18 to 29 who received the YFV17D yellow fever vaccine. Sequenced material: PBMCs, taken on the day of the yellow fever booster vaccination. The rearrangement uses TRBV5-5 and TRBJ1-2; D is undetermined. CDR3 nucleotides: TGTGCCAGCAGCTTGGCAGCTGGGGGCTACACCTTC. It translates to CASSLAAGGYTF.